The 5 T cell receptor beta chains below were found in one sample sequenced in a study of blood T cells in healthy people across ages. For the second PCR, which ran for about 7 to 11 cycles, a sample-barcoded 5' primer and a J-beta primer mix were used. TCRdb re-analysed the 5' RACE reads in MiXCR, keeping a single row per CDR3 protein. This sample has under 850,000 distinct CDR3 sequences; 36% occur once, and the top ten carry 10% to 15%. Sample: blood. The receptor source for this set is a man between 18 and 35 years old in good health.

V is TRBV2 and J is TRBJ1-1, with D hard to call. The CDR3 spans 12 residues. The ends were cut back, 7 bases at V and 2 bases at J, with 8 bases in the middle. From germline, CDR1 is SNHLY and CDR2 FYNNEI. The CDR3 DNA reads TGTGCCAGCACCATCCGAAACACTGAAGCTTTCTTT. This gives the protein CASTIRNTEAFF.

In its sample, this clonotype was seen a few times. The CDR3 nucleotides are TGTGCCAGCAGTTCCGGGACAGGGGTTTGGTCACCCCTCCACTTT. It codes for CASSSGTGVWSPLHF. This rearrangement joins TRBV12-3 or TRBV12-4 to TRBJ1-6; 10 bases are shared with TRBD1. The CDR3 has 15 residues. The J segment lost 10 bases and the V segment lost 4 bases, leaving 7 bases of the junction unmatched.

This rearrangement joins TRBV27 to TRBJ2-3; perhaps TRBD2 as D (5 bases). Germline CDR1 reads MNHEY; CDR2 reads SMNVEV (reference sequence). Trimming removed 6 bases from V and 4 bases from J, with 14 bases in between. The CDR3 consists of 14 residues. Written as DNA, the CDR3 is TGTGCCAGCAGCTTACTCGGGGTCCCAGATACGCAGTATTTT. It translates to CASSLLGVPDTQYF.

This clonotype was recorded at least ten times. The J gene is TRBJ2-3, the V gene TRBV12-3 or TRBV12-4; D could derive from TRBD1 or TRBD2 (6 bases each). Trimming took off 3 bases at V and 8 bases at J, with 9 bases between the two ends. CDR3 length: 12 amino acids. CDR3 in amino acids: CASSFGGPTQYF. CDR3 coding DNA: TGTGCCAGCAGTTTTGGGGGGCCTACGCAGTATTTT.

This clonotype was detected once. The chain has TRBV5-1 and TRBJ2-1, with TRBD2 identical over 14 bases. Germline V gene sequence: CDR1 SGHRS, CDR2 YFSETQ. The junction had 3 bases not matched to a gene; V was cut back by 1 base and J by 0 bases. The CDR3 has 18 residues. The CDR3 sequence: CASSLLGTSGSSYNEQFF. The CDR3 nucleotides read TGCGCCAGCAGCTTGTTGGGGACTAGCGGGAGCTCCTACAATGAGCAGTTCTTC.